This T cell receptor (beta chain) is from a study of OX40 agonist ivuxolimab in advanced cancers. Study details: Patients were dosed intravenously with ivuxolimab at 0.01 to 10 mg/kg every 2 weeks. General study results and limits: At 0.1 to 3.0 mg/kg and by week 6, CD4+ and CD8+ T cells in the blood had expanded clonally. Near-lowest levels of clonal expansion characterized partial responders at 0.1-3.0 mg/kg.

TCRdb's table, derived via immunoSEQ multiplex PCR, lists solely in-frame clones and lacks some. The table shows tens of thousands of clones, with about 82% occurring only once. Trimming removed 2 bases from V and 8 bases from J, with 12 bases in between. Germline loops: CDR1 SGHTA, CDR2 FQGTGA. The CDR3 loop spans 13 amino acids. On this clone: What it binds is not known.

Blood draws occurred at baseline, cycle 4 day 1, and cycle 7 day 1. This receptor was identified in an adult with an advanced solid tumor such as melanoma, head and neck, liver or kidney cancer. The sequenced sample was CD4+ or CD8+ T cells sorted from blood, obtained in a trial of the OX40 agonist ivuxolimab. This chain links TRBV7-3 with TRBJ1-2; D remains ambiguous. The CDR3 here is CASSLGQAHGYTF. CDR3 DNA sequence: TGTGCCAGCAGCTTAGGGCAGGCGCACGGCTACACCTTC.